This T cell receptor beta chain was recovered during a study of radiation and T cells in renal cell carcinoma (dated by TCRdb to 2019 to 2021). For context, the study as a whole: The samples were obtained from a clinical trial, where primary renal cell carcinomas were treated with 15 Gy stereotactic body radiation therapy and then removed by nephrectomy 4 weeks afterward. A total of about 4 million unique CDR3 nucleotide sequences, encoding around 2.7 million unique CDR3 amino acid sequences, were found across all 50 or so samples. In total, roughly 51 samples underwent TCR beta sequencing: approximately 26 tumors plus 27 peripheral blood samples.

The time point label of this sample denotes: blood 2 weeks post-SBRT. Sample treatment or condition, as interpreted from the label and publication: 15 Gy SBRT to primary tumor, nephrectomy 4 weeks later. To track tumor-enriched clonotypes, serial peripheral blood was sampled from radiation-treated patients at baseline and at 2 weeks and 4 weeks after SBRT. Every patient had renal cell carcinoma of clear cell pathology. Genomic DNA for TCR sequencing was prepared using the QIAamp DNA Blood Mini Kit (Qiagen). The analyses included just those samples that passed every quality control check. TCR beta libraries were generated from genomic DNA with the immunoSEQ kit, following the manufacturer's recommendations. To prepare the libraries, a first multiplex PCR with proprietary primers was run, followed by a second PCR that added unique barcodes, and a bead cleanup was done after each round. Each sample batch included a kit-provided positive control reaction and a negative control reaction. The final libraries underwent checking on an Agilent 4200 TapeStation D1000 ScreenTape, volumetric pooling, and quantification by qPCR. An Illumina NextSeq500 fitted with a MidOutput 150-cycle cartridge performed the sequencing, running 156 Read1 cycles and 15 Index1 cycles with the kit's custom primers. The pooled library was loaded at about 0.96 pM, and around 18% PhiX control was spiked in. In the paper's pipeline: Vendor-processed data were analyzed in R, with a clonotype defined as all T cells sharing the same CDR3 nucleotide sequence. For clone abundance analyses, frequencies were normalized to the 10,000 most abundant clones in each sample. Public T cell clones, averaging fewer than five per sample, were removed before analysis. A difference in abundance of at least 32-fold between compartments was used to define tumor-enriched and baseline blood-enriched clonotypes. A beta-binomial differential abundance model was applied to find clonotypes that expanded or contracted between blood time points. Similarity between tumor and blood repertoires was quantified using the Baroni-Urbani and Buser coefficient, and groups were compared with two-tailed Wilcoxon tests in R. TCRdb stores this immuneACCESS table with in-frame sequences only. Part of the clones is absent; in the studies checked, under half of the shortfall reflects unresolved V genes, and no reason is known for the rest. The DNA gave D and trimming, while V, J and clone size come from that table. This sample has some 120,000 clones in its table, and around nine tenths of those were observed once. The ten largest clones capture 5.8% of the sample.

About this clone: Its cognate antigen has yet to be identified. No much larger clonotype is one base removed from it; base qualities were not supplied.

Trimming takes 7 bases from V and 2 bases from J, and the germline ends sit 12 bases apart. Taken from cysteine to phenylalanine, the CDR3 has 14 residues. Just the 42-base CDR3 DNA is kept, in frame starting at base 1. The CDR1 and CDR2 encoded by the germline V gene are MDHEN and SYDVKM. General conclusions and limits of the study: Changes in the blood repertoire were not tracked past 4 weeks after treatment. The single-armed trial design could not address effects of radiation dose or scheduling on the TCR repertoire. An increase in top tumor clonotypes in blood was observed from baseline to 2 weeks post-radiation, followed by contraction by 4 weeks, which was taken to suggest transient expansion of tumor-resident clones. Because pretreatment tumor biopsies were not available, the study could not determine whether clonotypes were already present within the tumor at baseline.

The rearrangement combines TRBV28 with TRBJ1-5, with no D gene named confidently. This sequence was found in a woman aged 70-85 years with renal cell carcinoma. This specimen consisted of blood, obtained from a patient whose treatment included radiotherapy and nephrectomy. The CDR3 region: CASMVGLGNQPQHF. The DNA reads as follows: TGTGCCAGCATGGTAGGGCTCGGCAATCAGCCCCAGCATTTT.